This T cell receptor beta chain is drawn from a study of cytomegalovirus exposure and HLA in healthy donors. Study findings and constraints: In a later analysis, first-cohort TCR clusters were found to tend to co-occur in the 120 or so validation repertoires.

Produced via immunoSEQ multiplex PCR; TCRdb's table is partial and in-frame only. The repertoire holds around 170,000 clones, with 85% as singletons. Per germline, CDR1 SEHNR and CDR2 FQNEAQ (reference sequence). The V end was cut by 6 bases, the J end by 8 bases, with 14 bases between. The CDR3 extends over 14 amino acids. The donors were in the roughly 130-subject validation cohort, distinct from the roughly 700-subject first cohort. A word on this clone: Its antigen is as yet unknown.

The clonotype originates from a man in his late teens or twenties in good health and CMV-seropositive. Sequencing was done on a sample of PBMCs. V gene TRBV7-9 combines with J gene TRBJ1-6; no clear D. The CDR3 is CASSSDGLHSPLHF. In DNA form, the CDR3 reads TGTGCCAGCAGTTCTGACGGACTTCATTCACCCCTCCACTTT. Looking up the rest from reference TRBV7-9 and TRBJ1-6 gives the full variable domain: DTGVSQNPRHKITKRGQNVTFRCDPISEHNRLYWYRQTLGQGPEFLTYFQNEAQLEKSRLLSDRFSAERPKGSFSTLEIQRTEQGDSAMYLCASSSDGLHSPLHFGNGTRLTVT.